Detailed here is one TCR beta chain. Antigen: not known. Repertoires were generated with immunoSEQ multiplex PCR, while TCRdb's copy carries only in-frame clones and drops some. The repertoire holds roughly 6,600 clones, with 60% to 65% as singletons. The sample comes from a study of CD8 T cell repertoires and HIV-1 epitope variants. Study as a whole: Controls were a CMV, EBV and flu peptide pool, Ebola AY9 negative control, and no-peptide well.

The CDR3 is 17 residues long. V lost 0 bases and J lost 2, with 15 bases in between. Per germline, CDR1 MGHRA and CDR2 YSYEKL. Broader study findings: Nine or ten antigen-specific TCR beta clonotypes were found; more than five seemed cross-reactive to variants. Four or five clonotypes recognized Nef KF9, one HW9, none TAALDMSHF.

The chain combines TRBV4-1 with TRBJ2-3, with a possible D match to TRBD2 (6 bases). This clonotype was sampled from a male donor with HIV. The sequenced sample was cultured CD8+ T cells derived from PBMCs. The CDR3 region has the DNA TGCGCCAGCAGCCAAGATCCCTGGGGACTCCCCACAGATACGCAGTATTTT. It encodes CASSQDPWGLPTDTQYF.